This is a list of T cell receptor beta chains from one sample in a study of graft-versus-host responses after intestinal transplantation. TCRdb keeps only in-frame clones here, not all; method: immunoSEQ multiplex PCR. Among 78,000 or so clones listed, about nine tenths were seen once. These TCRs' antigens remain unknown. Sequenced here: unstimulated CD8+ T cells sorted from spleen or lymph node cells, sampled before transplant. Receptors were obtained from a human donor who was the organ donor for an intestinal transplant. The conserved cysteine and the conserved F or W are not part of the CDR3 here. Where a row states a size, it is once, few, many or the class of an expanded clone; other rows omit it.

clone_size,v_call,j_call,cdr3_aa
NA,TRBV29-1,TRBJ2-1,SVEDRWRVRDEQF
NA,TRBV2,TRBJ2-3,ASGPGLAGADTQY
NA,TRBV30,TRBJ1-6,AWSLTGTRKPNSPLH
NA,TRBV4-1,TRBJ2-3,ASSQFDLLRDTQY
NA,TRBV4-1,TRBJ2-7,ASRQRGSSYEQY
NA,TRBV7-9,TRBJ2-2,ASSQPGAGELF
NA,TRBV4-1,TRBJ2-7,ASSHYRGSEQY
NA,TRBV28,TRBJ1-2,ASSPQGLWASNYGYT
NA,TRBV5-1,TRBJ1-1,ASSLSPMPRNTEAF
NA,TRBV27,TRBJ2-6,ASSLSRGVSGANVLT
NA,TRBV7-3,TRBJ2-7,ASSLTGEGSAYEQY
NA,TRBV28,TRBJ2-7,ASTPSGELSYEQY
once,TRBV19,TRBJ2-1,ASSVEGGNNEQF
NA,TRBV13,TRBJ2-5,ASSETGGDETQY
NA,TRBV15,TRBJ1-2,ATSRDHEAQGPYGYT
NA,TRBV19,TRBJ1-1,ASSIDRMNTEAF
once,TRBV5-1,TRBJ2-3,ASSWIRRGDTQY
few,TRBV27,TRBJ1-1,ASSLTTGSTEAF
NA,TRBV10-3,TRBJ1-5,AIAQDRGGNQPQH
once,TRBV7-9,TRBJ1-2,ASSRQGNGYT
NA,TRBV5-6,TRBJ2-3,ASSLLIDTQY
NA,TRBV19,TRBJ2-3,ASRASGGVADTQY
NA,TRBV28,TRBJ1-1,ASSHPGTEAF
NA,TRBV13,TRBJ2-1,ASSLEGTNSYNEQF
NA,TRBV19,TRBJ2-1,ASSPGSNPYLDEQF
NA,TRBV6-5,TRBJ1-1,ASGVGQGLGTEAF
NA,TRBV5-5,TRBJ1-2,ASSLAQGLKGYT
NA,TRBV9,TRBJ2-7,ASSALRRQGRYEQY